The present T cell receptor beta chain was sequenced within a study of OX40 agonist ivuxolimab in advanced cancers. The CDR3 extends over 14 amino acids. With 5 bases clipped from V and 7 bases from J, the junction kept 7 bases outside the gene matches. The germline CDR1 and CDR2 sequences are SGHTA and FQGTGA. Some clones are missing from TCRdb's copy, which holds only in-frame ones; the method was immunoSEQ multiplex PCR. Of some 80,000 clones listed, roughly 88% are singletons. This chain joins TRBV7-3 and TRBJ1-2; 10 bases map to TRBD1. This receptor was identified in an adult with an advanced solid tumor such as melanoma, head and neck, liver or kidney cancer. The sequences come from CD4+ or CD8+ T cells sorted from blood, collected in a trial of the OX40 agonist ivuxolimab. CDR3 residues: CASSPRQGAVGYTF. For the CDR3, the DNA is TGTGCCAGCAGCCCTCGACAGGGGGCGGTTGGCTACACCTTC.